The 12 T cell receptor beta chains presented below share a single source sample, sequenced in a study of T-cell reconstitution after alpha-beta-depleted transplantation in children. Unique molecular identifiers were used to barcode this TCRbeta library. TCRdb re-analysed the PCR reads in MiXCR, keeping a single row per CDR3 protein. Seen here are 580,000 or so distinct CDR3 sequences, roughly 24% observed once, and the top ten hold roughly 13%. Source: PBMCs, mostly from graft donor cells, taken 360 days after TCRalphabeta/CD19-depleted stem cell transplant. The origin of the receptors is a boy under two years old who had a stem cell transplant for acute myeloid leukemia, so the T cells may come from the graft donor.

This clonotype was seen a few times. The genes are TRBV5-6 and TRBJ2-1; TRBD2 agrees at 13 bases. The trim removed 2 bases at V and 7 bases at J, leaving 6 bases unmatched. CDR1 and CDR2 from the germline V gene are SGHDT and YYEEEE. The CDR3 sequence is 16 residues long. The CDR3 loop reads CASSLLAGGPKNEQFF. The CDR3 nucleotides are TGTGCCAGCAGCTTACTAGCGGGGGGGCCGAAAAATGAGCAGTTCTTC.

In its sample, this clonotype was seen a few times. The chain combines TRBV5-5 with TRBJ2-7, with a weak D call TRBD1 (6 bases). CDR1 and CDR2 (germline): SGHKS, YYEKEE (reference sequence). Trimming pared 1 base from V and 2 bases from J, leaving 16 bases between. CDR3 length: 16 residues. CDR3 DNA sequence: TGTGCCAGCAGCTTGTGGGCCGTCGGGACAACCTACGAGCAGTACGTC. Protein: CASSLWAVGTTYEQYV.

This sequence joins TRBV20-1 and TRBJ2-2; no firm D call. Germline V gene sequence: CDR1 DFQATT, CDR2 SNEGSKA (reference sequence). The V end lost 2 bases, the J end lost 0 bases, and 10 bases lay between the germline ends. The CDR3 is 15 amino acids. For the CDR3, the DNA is TGCAGTGCTAGATTCGGGTTCGCGAACACCGGGGAGCTGTTTTTT. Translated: CSARFGFANTGELFF.

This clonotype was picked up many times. CDR3 sequence reads: CASSKGQGFGALNQPQHF. CDR3 DNA: TGTGCCAGCAGCAAGGGACAGGGGTTTGGAGCGCTCAATCAGCCCCAGCATTTT. This sequence joins TRBV6-5 and TRBJ1-5, with 10 bases lining up with TRBD1. The V gene's germline CDR1 is MNHEY and CDR2 SVGAGI. This CDR3 is 18 amino acids long. The trim removed 6 bases at V and 3 bases at J, leaving 14 bases unmatched.

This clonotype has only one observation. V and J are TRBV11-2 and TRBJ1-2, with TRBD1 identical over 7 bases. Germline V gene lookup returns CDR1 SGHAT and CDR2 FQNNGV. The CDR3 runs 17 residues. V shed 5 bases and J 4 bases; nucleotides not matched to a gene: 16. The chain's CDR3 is CASSPEGRQGGIYGYTF. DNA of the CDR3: TGTGCCAGCAGCCCGGAGGGGAGACAGGGAGGGATCTATGGCTACACCTTC.

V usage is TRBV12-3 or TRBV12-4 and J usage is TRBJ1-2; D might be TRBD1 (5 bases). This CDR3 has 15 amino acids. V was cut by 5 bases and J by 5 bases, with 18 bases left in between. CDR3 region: CASSLGVDRLYGYTF. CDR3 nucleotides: TGTGCCAGCAGTCTAGGGGTGGATAGGCTTTATGGCTACACCTTC.

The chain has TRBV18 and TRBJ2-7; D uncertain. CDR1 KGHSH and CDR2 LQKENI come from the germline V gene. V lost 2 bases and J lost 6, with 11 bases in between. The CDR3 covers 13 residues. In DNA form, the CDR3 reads TGTGCCAGCTCACCATTTGAGGTGGGCGAGCAGTACGTC. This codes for CASSPFEVGEQYV.

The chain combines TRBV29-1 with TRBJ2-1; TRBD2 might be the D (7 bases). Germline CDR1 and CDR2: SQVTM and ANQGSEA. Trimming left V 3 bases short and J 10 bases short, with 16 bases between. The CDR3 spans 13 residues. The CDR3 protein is CSVEGRRGGEQFF. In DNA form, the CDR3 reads TGCAGCGTTGAGGGGAGGAGGGGGGGCGAGCAGTTCTTC.

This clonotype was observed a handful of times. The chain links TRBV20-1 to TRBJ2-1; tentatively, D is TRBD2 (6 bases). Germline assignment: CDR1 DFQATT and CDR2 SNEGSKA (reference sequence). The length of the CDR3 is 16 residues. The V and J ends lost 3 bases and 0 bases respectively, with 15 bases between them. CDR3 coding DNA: TGCAGTGCTAGGGCGGGACTCACTAGCTCCTACAATGAGCAGTTCTTC. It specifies CSARAGLTSSYNEQFF.

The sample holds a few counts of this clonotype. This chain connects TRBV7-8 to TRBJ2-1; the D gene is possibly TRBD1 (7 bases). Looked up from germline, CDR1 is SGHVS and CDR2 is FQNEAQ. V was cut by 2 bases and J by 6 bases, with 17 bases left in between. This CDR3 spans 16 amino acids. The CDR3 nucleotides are TGTGCCAGCAGCTTATTTGGGCAGGGGGGACGCAATGAGCAGTTCTTC. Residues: CASSLFGQGGRNEQFF. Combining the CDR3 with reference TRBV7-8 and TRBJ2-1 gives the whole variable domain GAGVSQSPRYKVAKRGQDVALRCDPISGHVSLFWYQQALGQGPEFLTYFQNEAQLDKSGLPSDRFFAERPEGSVSTLKIQRTQQEDSAVYLCASSLFGQGGRNEQFFGPGTRLTVL.

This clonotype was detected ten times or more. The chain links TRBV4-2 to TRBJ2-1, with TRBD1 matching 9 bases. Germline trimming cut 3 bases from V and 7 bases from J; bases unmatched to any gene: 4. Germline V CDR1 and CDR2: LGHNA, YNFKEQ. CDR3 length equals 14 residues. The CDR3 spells CASSQEDRGNEQFF. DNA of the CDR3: TGTGCCAGCAGCCAGGAGGACAGGGGTAATGAGCAGTTCTTC.

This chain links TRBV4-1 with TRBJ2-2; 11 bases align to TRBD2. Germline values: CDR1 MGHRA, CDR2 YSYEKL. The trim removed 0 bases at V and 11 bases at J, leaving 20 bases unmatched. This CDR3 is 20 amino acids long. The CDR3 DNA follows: TGCGCCAGCAGCCAAGATCTATTAGCGGGAGGGCCATGGGGAGGCCCCGAGCTGTTTTTT. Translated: CASSQDLLAGGPWGGPELFF.